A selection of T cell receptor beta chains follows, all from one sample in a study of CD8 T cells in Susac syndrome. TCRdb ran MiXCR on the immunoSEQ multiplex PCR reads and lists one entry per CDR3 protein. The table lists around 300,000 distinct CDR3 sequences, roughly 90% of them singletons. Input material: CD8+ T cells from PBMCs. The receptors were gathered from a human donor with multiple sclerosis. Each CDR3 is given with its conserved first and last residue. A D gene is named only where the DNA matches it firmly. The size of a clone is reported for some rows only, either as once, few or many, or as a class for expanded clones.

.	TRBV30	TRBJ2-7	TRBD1	CAWGAGTGVDEQYF	TGTGCCTGGGGGGCCGGGACAGGCGTCGACGAGCAGTACTTC
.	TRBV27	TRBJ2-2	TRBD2	CASRPLGTSGRSTGELFF	TGTGCCAGCAGACCCTTGGGTACTAGCGGGAGAAGCACCGGGGAGCTGTTTTTT
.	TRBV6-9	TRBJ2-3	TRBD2	CARPIAGGSHCTDTQYF	TGTGCCAGACCTATAGCGGGGGGGTCCCATTGCACAGATACGCAGTATTTT
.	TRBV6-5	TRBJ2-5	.	CASSYSVSPDSQETQYF	TGTGCCAGCAGTTACAGCGTTAGTCCGGACAGCCAAGAGACCCAGTACTTC
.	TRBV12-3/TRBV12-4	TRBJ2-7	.	CASSRVGSEQYF	TGTGCCAGCAGCAGGGTGGGCAGCGAGCAGTACTTC
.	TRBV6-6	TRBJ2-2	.	CASTAKGEAGELFF	TGTGCCAGCACCGCGAAGGGGGAAGCCGGGGAGCTGTTTTTT
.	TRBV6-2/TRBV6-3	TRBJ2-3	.	CASSYDRAMGADTQYF	TGTGCCAGCAGTTATGATCGGGCCATGGGAGCAGATACGCAGTATTTT
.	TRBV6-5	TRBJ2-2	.	CASTGHYTGELFF	TGTGCCAGCACGGGACATTACACCGGGGAGCTGTTTTTT
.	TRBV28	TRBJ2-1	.	CASSLGVGTYNEQFF	TGTGCCAGCAGCCTAGGCGTGGGGACCTACAATGAGCAGTTCTTC
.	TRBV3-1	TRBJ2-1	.	CASSPPGDEQFF	TGTGCCAGCTCACCACCGGGGGATGAGCAGTTCTTC
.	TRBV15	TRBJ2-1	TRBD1	CATSTGEYNEQFF	TGTGCCACCAGTACAGGGGAGTACAATGAGCAGTTCTTC
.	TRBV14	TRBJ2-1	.	CASSPGPPISGEQFF	TGTGCCAGCAGCCCCGGACCCCCCATTAGCGGCGAGCAGTTCTTC
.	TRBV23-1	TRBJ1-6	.	CASSQYESRDNSPLHF	TGCGCCAGCAGTCAATACGAATCACGGGATAATTCACCCCTCCACTTT
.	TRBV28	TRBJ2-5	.	CASSLSGGGAQETQYF	TGTGCCAGCAGTTTATCTGGTGGAGGGGCCCAAGAGACCCAGTACTTC
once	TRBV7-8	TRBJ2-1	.	CASSPVPGSYNEQFF	TGTGCCAGCAGCCCCGTACCGGGAAGCTACAATGAGCAGTTCTTC
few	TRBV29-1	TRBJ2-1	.	CSVEDGGQGPYNEQFF	TGCAGCGTTGAAGATGGGGGGCAGGGACCCTACAATGAGCAGTTCTTC
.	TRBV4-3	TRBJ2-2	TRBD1	CASRPDRGLAGELFF	TGCGCCAGCCGGCCGGACAGGGGGCTAGCCGGGGAGCTGTTTTTT
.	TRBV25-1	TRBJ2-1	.	CASTRSGTNNEQFF	TGTGCCAGCACCCGGTCAGGGACCAACAATGAGCAGTTCTTC
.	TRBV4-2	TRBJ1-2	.	CASSQIDRPNYGYTF	TGTGCCAGCAGCCAAATAGACAGGCCTAACTATGGCTACACCTTC
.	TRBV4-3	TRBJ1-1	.	CASSQVGEAEAFF	TGCGCCAGCAGCCAAGTAGGGGAGGCTGAAGCTTTCTTT
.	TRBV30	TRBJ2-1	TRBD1	CAWDRGISNEQFF	TGTGCCTGGGACAGGGGAATAAGCAATGAGCAGTTCTTC
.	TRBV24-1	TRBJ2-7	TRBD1	CATVSKGQGGYEQYF	TGTGCCACCGTAAGTAAGGGACAGGGAGGATACGAGCAGTACTTC